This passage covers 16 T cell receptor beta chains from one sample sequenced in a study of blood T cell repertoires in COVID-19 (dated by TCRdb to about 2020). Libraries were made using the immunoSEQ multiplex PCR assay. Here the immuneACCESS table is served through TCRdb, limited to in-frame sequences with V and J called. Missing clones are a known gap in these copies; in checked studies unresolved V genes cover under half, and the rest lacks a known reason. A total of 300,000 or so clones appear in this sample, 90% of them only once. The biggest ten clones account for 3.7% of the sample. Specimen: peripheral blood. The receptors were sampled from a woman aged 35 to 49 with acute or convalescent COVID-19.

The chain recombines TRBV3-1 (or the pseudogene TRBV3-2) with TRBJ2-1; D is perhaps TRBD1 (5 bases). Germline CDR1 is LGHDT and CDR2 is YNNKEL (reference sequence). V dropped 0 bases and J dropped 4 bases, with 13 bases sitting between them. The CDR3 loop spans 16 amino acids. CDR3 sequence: CASSQDRHKGYNEQFF. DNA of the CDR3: TGTGCCAGCAGCCAAGATCGCCATAAGGGGTACAATGAGCAGTTCTTC.

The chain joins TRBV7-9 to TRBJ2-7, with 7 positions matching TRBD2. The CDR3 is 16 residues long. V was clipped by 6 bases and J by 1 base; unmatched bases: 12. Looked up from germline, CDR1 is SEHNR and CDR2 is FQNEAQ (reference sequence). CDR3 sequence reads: CASRPGGTAGSYEQYV. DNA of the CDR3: TGTGCCAGCAGACCCGGGGGGACCGCCGGGTCCTACGAGCAGTACGTC.

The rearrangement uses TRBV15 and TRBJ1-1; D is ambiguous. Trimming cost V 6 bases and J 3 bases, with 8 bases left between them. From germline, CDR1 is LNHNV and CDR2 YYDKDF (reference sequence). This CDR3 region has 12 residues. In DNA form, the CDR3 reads TGTGCCACCAGGTCACGGGACACTGAAGCTTTCTTT. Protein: CATRSRDTEAFF.

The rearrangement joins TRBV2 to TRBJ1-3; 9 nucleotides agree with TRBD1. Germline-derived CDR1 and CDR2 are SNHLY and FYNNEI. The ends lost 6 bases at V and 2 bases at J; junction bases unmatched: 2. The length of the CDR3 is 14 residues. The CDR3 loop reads CASSGTGTGNTIYF. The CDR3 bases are TGTGCCAGCAGCGGGACAGGGACTGGAAACACCATATATTTT.

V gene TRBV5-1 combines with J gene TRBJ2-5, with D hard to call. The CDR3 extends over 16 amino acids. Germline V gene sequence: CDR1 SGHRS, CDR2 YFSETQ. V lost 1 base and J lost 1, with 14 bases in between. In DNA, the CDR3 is TGCGCCAGCAGCTTGAGAGTTTCCAGGCCCCAAGAGACCCAGTACTTC. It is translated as CASSLRVSRPQETQYF.

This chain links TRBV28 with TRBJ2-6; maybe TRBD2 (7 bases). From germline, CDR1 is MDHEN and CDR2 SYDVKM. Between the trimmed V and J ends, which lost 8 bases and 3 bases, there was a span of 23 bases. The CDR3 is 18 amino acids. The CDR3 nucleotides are TGTGCCAGCGGGGGGGCCGGGGGCGAATCCTATGGGGCCAACGTCCTGACTTTC. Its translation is CASGGAGGESYGANVLTF.

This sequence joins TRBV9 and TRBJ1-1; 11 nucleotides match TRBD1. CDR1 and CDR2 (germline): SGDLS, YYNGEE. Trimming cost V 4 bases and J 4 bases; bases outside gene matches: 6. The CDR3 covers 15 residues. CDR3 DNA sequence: TGTGCCAGCAGCACCTCCGGGACAGGGGGCACTGAAGCTTTCTTT. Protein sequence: CASSTSGTGGTEAFF.

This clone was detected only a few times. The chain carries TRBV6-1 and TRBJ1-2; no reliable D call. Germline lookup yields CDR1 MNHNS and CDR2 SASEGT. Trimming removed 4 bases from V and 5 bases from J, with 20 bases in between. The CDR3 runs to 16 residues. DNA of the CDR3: TGTGCCAGCAGTGTTGAGGTGTACATCCCCCAGTATGGCTACACCTTC. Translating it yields CASSVEVYIPQYGYTF.

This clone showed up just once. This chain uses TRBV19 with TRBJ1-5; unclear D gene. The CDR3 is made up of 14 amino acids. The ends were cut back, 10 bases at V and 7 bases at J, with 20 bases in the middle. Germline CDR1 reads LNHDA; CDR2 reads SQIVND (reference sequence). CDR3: CATTGRGHVQPQHF. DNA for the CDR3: TGTGCCACCACGGGCCGGGGTCACGTGCAGCCCCAGCATTTT.

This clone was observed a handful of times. For the CDR3, the DNA is TGTGCCAGCAGCCGGGTCCGAACGGCGGGTCAGCCCCAGCATTTT. Protein: CASSRVRTAGQPQHF. The rearrangement joins TRBV5-4 to TRBJ1-5; D call uncertain. V was clipped by 4 bases and J by 6 bases, with 17 bases between them. Germline CDR1 is SGHNT and CDR2 is YYREEE (reference sequence). The length of the CDR3 is 15 residues.

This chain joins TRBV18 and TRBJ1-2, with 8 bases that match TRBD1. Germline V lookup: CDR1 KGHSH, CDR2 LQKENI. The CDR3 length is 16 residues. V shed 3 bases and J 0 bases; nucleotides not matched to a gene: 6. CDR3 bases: TGTGCCAGCTCACCCGTCCCGGACAGGGCTAACTATGGCTACACCTTC. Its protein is CASSPVPDRANYGYTF.

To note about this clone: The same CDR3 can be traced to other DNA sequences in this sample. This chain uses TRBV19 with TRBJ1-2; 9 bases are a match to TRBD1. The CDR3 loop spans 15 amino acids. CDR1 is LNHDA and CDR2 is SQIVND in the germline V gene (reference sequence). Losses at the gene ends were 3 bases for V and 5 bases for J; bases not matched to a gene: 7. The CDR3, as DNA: TGTGCCAGTAGTATTTCCACAGGGGGCGCGTATGGCTACACCTTC. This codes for CASSISTGGAYGYTF.

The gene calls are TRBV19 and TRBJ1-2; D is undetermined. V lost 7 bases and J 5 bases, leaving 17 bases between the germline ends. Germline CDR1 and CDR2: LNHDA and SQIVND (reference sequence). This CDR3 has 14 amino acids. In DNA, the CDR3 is TGTGCCAGTAATGTTGCAGGCCTTAGTTATGGCTACACCTTC. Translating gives CASNVAGLSYGYTF.

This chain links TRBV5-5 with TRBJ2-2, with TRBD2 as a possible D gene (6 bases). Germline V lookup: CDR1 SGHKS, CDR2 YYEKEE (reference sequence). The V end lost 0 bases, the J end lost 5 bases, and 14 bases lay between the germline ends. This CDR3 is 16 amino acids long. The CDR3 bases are TGTGCCAGCAGCTTGGAAGCCAGGAGGGTAACCGGGGAGCTGTTTTTT. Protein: CASSLEARRVTGELFF.

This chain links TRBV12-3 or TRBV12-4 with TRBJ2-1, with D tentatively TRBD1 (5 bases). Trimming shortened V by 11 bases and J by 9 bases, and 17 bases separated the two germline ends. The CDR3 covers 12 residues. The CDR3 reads CAGSRAAGEQFF. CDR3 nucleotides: TGTGCCGGCTCCAGGGCCGCAGGTGAGCAGTTCTTC.

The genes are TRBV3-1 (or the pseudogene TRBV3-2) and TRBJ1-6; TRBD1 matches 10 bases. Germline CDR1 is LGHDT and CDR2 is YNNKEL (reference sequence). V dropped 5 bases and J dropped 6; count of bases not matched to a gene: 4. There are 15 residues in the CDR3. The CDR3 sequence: CASSGRDRGNSPLHF. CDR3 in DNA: TGTGCCAGCAGCGGCCGGGACAGGGGTAATTCACCCCTCCACTTT.